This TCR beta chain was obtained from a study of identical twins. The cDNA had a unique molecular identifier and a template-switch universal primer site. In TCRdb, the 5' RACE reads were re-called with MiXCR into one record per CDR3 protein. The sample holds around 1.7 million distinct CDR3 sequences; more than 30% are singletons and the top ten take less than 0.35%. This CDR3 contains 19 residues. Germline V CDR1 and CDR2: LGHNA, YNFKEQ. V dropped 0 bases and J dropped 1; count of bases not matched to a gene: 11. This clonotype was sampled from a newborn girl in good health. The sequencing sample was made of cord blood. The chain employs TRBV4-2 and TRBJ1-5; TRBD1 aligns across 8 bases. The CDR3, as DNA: TGTGCCAGCAGCCAAGATGGTTCCCGACAGGGGACCAGCAATCAGCCCCAGCATTTT. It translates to CASSQDGSRQGTSNQPQHF.